These T cell receptor beta chains were read from a single sample in a study of blood T cell repertoires in COVID-19. Repertoires were generated with immunoSEQ multiplex PCR, while TCRdb's copy carries only in-frame clones and drops some. Of roughly 250,000 clones in the sample, approximately 90% are singletons; the top ten hold 2.1%. Sequencing was performed on peripheral blood. These receptors originate from a woman aged 40 to 50 who had recovered from COVID-19. CDR3s include the opening cysteine and the closing phenylalanine or tryptophan. Fields, in order: V gene, clone size, J gene, D gene, CDR3 DNA, CDR3 protein. D genes are given only for firm matches. A clone size is listed for some rows: how often the clone was seen (once, few, many), or a class if it is expanded.

v_call: TRBV5-1
clone_size: NA
j_call: TRBJ2-5
d_call: TRBD2
cdr3_nt: TGCGCCAGCAGGGCCGGACTAGCGGTAGAGACCCAGTACTTC
cdr3_aa: CASRAGLAVETQYF

v_call: TRBV29-1
clone_size: once
j_call: TRBJ1-3
d_call: NA
cdr3_nt: TGCAGCGTTGATATGGCAGGCGCGGGAAACACCATATATTTT
cdr3_aa: CSVDMAGAGNTIYF

v_call: TRBV5-5
clone_size: NA
j_call: TRBJ1-1
d_call: NA
cdr3_nt: TGTGCCAGCAGCTTCGGAGGGGACACTGAAGCTTTCTTT
cdr3_aa: CASSFGGDTEAFF

v_call: TRBV5-1
clone_size: NA
j_call: TRBJ2-7
d_call: TRBD1
cdr3_nt: TGCGCCAGCAGGTTAGGGACAGGCTACGAGCAGTACTTC
cdr3_aa: CASRLGTGYEQYF

v_call: TRBV5-8
clone_size: once
j_call: TRBJ1-5
d_call: NA
cdr3_nt: TGTGCCAGCAGCTTGGCCAGGTTAAGCAATCAGCCCCAGCATTTT
cdr3_aa: CASSLARLSNQPQHF

v_call: TRBV18
clone_size: NA
j_call: TRBJ2-5
d_call: NA
cdr3_nt: TGTGCCAGCTCCCCCAAAGAGACCCAGTACTTC
cdr3_aa: CASSPKETQYF

v_call: TRBV28
clone_size: NA
j_call: TRBJ1-5
d_call: NA
cdr3_nt: TGTGCCAGCAGTCCCTATGGCCGAATGACAGGACGTAATAGCAATCAGCCCCAGCATTTT
cdr3_aa: CASSPYGRMTGRNSNQPQHF

v_call: TRBV28
clone_size: NA
j_call: TRBJ2-7
d_call: TRBD2
cdr3_nt: TGTGCCAGCAGTTTCGCCTTCACTAGCGGGGGATACGAGCAGTACTTC
cdr3_aa: CASSFAFTSGGYEQYF

v_call: TRBV4-2
clone_size: NA
j_call: TRBJ2-5
d_call: NA
cdr3_nt: TGTGCCAGCAGCCAACCTGGACAGCAAGAGACCCAGTACTTC
cdr3_aa: CASSQPGQQETQYF

v_call: TRBV10-3
clone_size: NA
j_call: TRBJ1-2
d_call: NA
cdr3_nt: TGTGCCATCAGCAACACTGGACAGAGTGCTAACTATGGCTACACCTTC
cdr3_aa: CAISNTGQSANYGYTF

v_call: TRBV5-1
clone_size: NA
j_call: TRBJ1-1
d_call: TRBD1
cdr3_nt: TGCGCCAGCAGCCTAACCGGGACAGGGGGCCGGAACACTGAAGCTTTCTTT
cdr3_aa: CASSLTGTGGRNTEAFF

v_call: TRBV7-9
clone_size: few
j_call: TRBJ1-5
d_call: NA
cdr3_nt: TGTGCCAGCAGCTTAGGAGGGCATAGCAATCAGCCCCAGCATTTT
cdr3_aa: CASSLGGHSNQPQHF

v_call: TRBV7-3
clone_size: NA
j_call: TRBJ2-3
d_call: TRBD2
cdr3_nt: TGTGCCAGCAGCCCCCGGGAGGGCCGAGATACGCAGTATTTT
cdr3_aa: CASSPREGRDTQYF

v_call: TRBV5-4
clone_size: NA
j_call: TRBJ1-2
d_call: TRBD1
cdr3_nt: TGTGCCAGCAGCCCCCGGACAGGGCTCTATGGCTACACCTTC
cdr3_aa: CASSPRTGLYGYTF

v_call: TRBV2
clone_size: NA
j_call: TRBJ1-4
d_call: TRBD1
cdr3_nt: TGTGCCAGCAGATACCTTGCCGGGACAGGGAATGAAAAACTGTTTTTT
cdr3_aa: CASRYLAGTGNEKLFF

v_call: TRBV27
clone_size: NA
j_call: TRBJ1-2
d_call: TRBD1
cdr3_nt: TGTGCCAGCAGCCCTGACAGGGATCAGCTTGGCTACACCTTC
cdr3_aa: CASSPDRDQLGYTF

v_call: TRBV30
clone_size: NA
j_call: TRBJ2-1
d_call: NA
cdr3_nt: TGTGCCTGGAGCGGAGGGAGCGGTTGGAGGGATGAGCAGTTCTTC
cdr3_aa: CAWSGGSGWRDEQFF

v_call: TRBV7-9
clone_size: NA
j_call: TRBJ1-6
d_call: NA
cdr3_nt: TGTGCCAGCAGCTTATCGACAGGTTCACCCCTCCACTTT
cdr3_aa: CASSLSTGSPLHF

v_call: TRBV6-1
clone_size: NA
j_call: TRBJ2-7
d_call: NA
cdr3_nt: TGTGCCAGCAGTGAGGGCAGGATCTGGGAGCAGTACTTC
cdr3_aa: CASSEGRIWEQYF

v_call: TRBV19
clone_size: NA
j_call: TRBJ2-3
d_call: TRBD2
cdr3_nt: TGTGCCAGTAGTAGGGTAGCGGGGGTTACAGATACGCAGTATTTT
cdr3_aa: CASSRVAGVTDTQYF

v_call: TRBV19
clone_size: NA
j_call: TRBJ2-1
d_call: NA
cdr3_nt: TGTGCCAGTAAGTTGAGTGGGACATCTTTATCTGAGCAGTTCTTC
cdr3_aa: CASKLSGTSLSEQFF

v_call: TRBV28
clone_size: NA
j_call: TRBJ2-1
d_call: TRBD2
cdr3_nt: TGTGCCAGCAGTTCAACTAGCGGGGGCCGTCATGAGCAGTTCTTC
cdr3_aa: CASSSTSGGRHEQFF

v_call: TRBV5-8
clone_size: NA
j_call: TRBJ1-2
d_call: TRBD1
cdr3_nt: TGTGCCAGCAGCTTGGACAGCTTGGACAGGCGCACCTTC
cdr3_aa: CASSLDSLDRRTF

v_call: TRBV15
clone_size: NA
j_call: TRBJ2-4
d_call: TRBD2
cdr3_nt: TGTGCCACCAGCAGTCGGGCTAGCGGGAGGGCCTGGGCCAAAAACATTCAGTACTTC
cdr3_aa: CATSSRASGRAWAKNIQYF